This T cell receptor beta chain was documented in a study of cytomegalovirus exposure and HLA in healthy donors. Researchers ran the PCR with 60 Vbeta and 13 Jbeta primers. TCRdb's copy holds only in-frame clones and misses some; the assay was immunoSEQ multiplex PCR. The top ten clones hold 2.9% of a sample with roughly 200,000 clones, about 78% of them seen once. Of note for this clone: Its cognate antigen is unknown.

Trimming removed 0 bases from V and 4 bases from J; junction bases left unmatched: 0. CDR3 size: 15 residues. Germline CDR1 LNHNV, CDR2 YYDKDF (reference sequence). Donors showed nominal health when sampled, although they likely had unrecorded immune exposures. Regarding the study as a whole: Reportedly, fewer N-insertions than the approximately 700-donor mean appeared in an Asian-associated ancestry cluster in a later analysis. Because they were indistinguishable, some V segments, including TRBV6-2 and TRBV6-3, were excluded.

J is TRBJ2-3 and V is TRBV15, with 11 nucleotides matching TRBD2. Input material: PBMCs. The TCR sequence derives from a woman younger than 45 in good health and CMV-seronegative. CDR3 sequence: CATSRDSGGADTQYF. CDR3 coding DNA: TGTGCCACCAGCAGAGATAGCGGGGGGGCAGATACGCAGTATTTT.